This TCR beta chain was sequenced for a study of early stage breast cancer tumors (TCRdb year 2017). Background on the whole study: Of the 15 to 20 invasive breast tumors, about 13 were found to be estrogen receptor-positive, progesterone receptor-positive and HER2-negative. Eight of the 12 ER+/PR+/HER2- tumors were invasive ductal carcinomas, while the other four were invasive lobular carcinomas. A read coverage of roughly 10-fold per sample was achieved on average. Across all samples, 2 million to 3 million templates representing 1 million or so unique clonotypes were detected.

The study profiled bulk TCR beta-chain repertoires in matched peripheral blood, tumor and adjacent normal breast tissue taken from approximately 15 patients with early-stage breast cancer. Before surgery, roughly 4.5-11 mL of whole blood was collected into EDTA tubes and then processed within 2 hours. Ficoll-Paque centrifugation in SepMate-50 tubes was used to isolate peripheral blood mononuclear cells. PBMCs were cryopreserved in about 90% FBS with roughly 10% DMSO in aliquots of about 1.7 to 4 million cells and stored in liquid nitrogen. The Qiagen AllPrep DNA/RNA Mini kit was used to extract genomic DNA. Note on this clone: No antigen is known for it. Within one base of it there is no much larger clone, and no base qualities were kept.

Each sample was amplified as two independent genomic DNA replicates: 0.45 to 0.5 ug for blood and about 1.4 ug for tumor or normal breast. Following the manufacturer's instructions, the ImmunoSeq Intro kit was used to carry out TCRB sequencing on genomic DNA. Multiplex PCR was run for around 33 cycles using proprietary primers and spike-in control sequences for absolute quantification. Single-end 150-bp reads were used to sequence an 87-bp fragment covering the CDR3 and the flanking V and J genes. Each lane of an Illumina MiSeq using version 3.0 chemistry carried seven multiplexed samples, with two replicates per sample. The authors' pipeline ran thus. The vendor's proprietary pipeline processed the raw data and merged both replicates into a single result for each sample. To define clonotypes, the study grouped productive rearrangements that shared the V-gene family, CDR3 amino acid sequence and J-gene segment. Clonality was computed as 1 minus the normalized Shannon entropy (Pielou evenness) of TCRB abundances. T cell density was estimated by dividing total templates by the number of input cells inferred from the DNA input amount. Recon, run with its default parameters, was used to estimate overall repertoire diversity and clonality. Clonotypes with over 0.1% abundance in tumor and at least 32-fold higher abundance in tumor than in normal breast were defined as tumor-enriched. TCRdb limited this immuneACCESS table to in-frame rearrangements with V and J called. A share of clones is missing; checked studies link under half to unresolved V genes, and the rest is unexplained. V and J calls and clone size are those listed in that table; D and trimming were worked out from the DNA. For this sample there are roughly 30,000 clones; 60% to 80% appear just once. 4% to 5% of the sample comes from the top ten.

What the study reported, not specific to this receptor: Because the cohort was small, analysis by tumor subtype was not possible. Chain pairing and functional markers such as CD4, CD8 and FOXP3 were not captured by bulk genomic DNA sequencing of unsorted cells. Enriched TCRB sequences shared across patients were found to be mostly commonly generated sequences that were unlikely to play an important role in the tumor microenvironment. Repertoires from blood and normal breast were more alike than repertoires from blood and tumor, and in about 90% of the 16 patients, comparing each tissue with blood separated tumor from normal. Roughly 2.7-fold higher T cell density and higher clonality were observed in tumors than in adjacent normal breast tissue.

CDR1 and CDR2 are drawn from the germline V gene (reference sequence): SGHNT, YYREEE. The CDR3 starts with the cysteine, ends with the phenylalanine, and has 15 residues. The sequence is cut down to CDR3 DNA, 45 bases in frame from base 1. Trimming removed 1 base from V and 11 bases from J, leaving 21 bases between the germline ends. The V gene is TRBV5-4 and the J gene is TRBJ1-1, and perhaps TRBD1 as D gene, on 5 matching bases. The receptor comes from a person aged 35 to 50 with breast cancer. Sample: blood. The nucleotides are TGTGCCAGCAGCTTGATGGGTCCGGGGCCAGTTCTCGCTTTCTTT. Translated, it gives CASSLMGPGPVLAFF.